The 21 T cell receptor beta chains reported below all come from one sample, sequenced in a study of T cell responses to AZD1222 COVID-19 vaccine. Sequencing was performed with immunoSEQ multiplex PCR; in TCRdb, only in-frame clones are kept and a portion is missing. The repertoire holds some 120,000 clones, just over 85% seen once, with around 8% in the top ten. The source was peripheral blood, collected on day 0 of AZD1222 vaccination. All receptors come from an adult in good health.

DNA for the CDR3: TGTGCCAGCAGTGATGGCGGGACAGGGGTAGTCCGCTCACCCCTCCACTTT. Residues: CASSDGGTGVVRSPLHF. The chain joins TRBV2 to TRBJ1-6, with 10 positions matching TRBD1. This CDR3 is 17 amino acids long. With 3 bases clipped from V and 10 bases from J, the junction kept 12 bases outside the gene matches. Germline assignment: CDR1 SNHLY and CDR2 FYNNEI.

This clone was seen a handful of times. The gene calls are TRBV19 and TRBJ1-2; D perhaps matches TRBD1 (5 bases). The CDR3 has 15 residues. Trimming removed 4 bases from V and 2 bases from J, with 14 bases in between. Germline CDR1 and CDR2: LNHDA and SQIVND (reference sequence). The CDR3 bases are TGTGCCAGTAGTAGGCCAGGGAGGGCAAACTATGGCTACACCTTC. Amino acids: CASSRPGRANYGYTF.

J is TRBJ1-1 and V is TRBV6-5, with a possible D match to TRBD1 (5 bases). The germline V and J ends were trimmed by 6 bases and 4 bases, with 18 bases remaining between them. Germline V lookup: CDR1 MNHEY, CDR2 SVGAGI. The length of the CDR3 is 15 residues. The CDR3 sequence is CASSAALPGGTEAFF. The CDR3 DNA reads TGTGCCAGCAGCGCCGCCCTCCCCGGGGGCACTGAAGCTTTCTTT.

This clone appeared once. The rearrangement joins TRBV5-5 to TRBJ2-3; D is perhaps TRBD2 (6 bases). Trimming removed 4 bases from V and 6 bases from J, with 18 bases in between. Per the germline V gene, CDR1 is SGHKS and CDR2 is YYEKEE (reference sequence). The CDR3 is 15 residues long. CDR3 bases: TGTGCCAGCAGCCCCATAGGAGGGACCTTGGATACGCAGTATTTT. This translates into CASSPIGGTLDTQYF. Full variable domain (remainder filled in from reference TRBV5-5 and TRBJ2-3): DAGVTQSPTHLIKTRGQQVTLRCSPISGHKSVSWYQQVLGQGPQFIFQYYEKEERGRGNFPDRFSARQFPNYSSELNVNALLLGDSALYLCASSPIGGTLDTQYFGPGTRLTVL.

This chain uses TRBV3-1 (or the pseudogene TRBV3-2) with TRBJ1-2; 7 bases are a match to TRBD1. Germline V gene sequence: CDR1 LGHDT, CDR2 YNNKEL (reference sequence). Germline trimming cut 1 base from V and 3 bases from J; bases unmatched to any gene: 5. The CDR3 has 15 amino acids. The CDR3 spells CASSQGGQTYYGYTF. CDR3 nucleotides: TGTGCCAGCAGCCAAGGGGGACAGACCTACTATGGCTACACCTTC.

V gene TRBV19 combines with J gene TRBJ2-7; D may be TRBD1 or TRBD2 (6 bases each). Between the trimmed V and J ends, which lost 3 bases and 6 bases, there was a span of 12 bases. The CDR3 extends over 13 amino acids. The germline V gene has CDR1 LNHDA and CDR2 SQIVND (reference sequence). The CDR3 loop is CASSIDRRGEQYF. The CDR3 coding sequence is TGTGCCAGTAGTATTGACAGGAGGGGCGAGCAGTACTTC.

This chain joins TRBV18 and TRBJ1-1; TRBD1 might be the D (6 bases). CDR1 is KGHSH, CDR2 LQKENI, per germline. The V and J ends lost 4 bases and 8 bases respectively, with 8 bases between them. The CDR3 extends over 11 amino acids. This CDR3 reads CASSLQGEAFF. The DNA for the CDR3 is TGTGCCAGCTCACTGCAGGGGGAAGCTTTCTTT.

The rearrangement links TRBV9 to TRBJ2-3, with 7 bases aligning to TRBD2. The CDR3 contains 16 residues. Germline values: CDR1 SGDLS, CDR2 YYNGEE. The junction had 8 bases not matched to a gene; V was cut back by 1 base and J by 3 bases. CDR3 in amino acids: CASSVIPGGVTDTQYF. The CDR3 DNA reads TGTGCCAGCAGCGTAATCCCGGGGGGAGTGACAGATACGCAGTATTTT.

V and J are TRBV27 and TRBJ1-1; 8 bases fit TRBD1. The CDR3 extends over 16 amino acids. Looked up from germline, CDR1 is MNHEY and CDR2 is SMNVEV (reference sequence). With 2 bases clipped from V and 0 bases from J, the junction kept 5 bases outside the gene matches. CDR3 amino acids: CASSLDRGTMNTEAFF. For the CDR3, the DNA is TGTGCCAGCAGTTTAGACAGGGGAACAATGAACACTGAAGCTTTCTTT.

The chain is built from TRBV21-1 and TRBJ1-1; the table's D call, TRBD1, has no DNA check behind it. TRBV21-1 is annotated as a pseudogene. The CDR3 consists of 15 residues. The chain's CDR3 is CASSKGGTRNTEAFF. The CDR3 DNA reads TGTGCCAGCAGCAAAGGGGGGACACGGAACACTGAAGCTTTCTTT.

This clone was seen more than once but under ten times. The rearrangement joins TRBV11-3 to TRBJ2-1, with 9 bases matching TRBD2. CDR1 and CDR2 (germline): SGHNT, YENEEA. The CDR3 totals 15 residues. V trimming: 1 base; J trimming: 9 bases; junction bases outside the gene matches: 7. In DNA, the CDR3 is TGTGCCAGCAGCTTAGCGACTAGCGGTCAAGGTGAGCAGTTCTTC. Protein sequence: CASSLATSGQGEQFF.

J is TRBJ2-7 and V is TRBV5-1; D is tentatively TRBD1 or TRBD2 (5 bases each). Germline assignment: CDR1 SGHRS and CDR2 YFSETQ. V shed 4 bases and J shed 7 bases, with 24 bases lying between them. The CDR3 is 16 amino acids. The CDR3 loop reads CASSPEPGQHSGEQYF. CDR3 coding DNA: TGCGCCAGCAGCCCAGAACCGGGGCAGCACTCGGGGGAGCAGTACTTC. Using reference TRBV5-1 and TRBJ2-7 for the parts outside the CDR3, the full variable domain is KAGVTQTPRYLIKTRGQQVTLSCSPISGHRSVSWYQQTPGQGLQFLFEYFSETQRNKGNFPGRFSGRQFSNSRSEMNVSTLELGDSALYLCASSPEPGQHSGEQYFGPGTRLTVT.

The V gene is TRBV5-1, the J gene TRBJ2-7; a weak D match, TRBD2 (5 bases). The CDR3 loop spans 13 amino acids. Germline V gene sequence: CDR1 SGHRS, CDR2 YFSETQ. V dropped 7 bases and J dropped 1 base, with 12 bases sitting between them. CDR3 sequence (DNA): TGCGCCAGCCGACGAGCGGAGTCCTACGAGCAGTACTTC. Translating it yields CASRRAESYEQYF. The whole variable domain, remainder taken from reference TRBV5-1 and TRBJ2-7, is KAGVTQTPRYLIKTRGQQVTLSCSPISGHRSVSWYQQTPGQGLQFLFEYFSETQRNKGNFPGRFSGRQFSNSRSEMNVSTLELGDSALYLCASRRAESYEQYFGPGTRLTVT.

The chain couples TRBV18 to TRBJ1-4; TRBD1 agrees at 7 bases. The CDR3 is made up of 15 amino acids. From germline, CDR1 is KGHSH and CDR2 LQKENI. The V and J ends lost 0 bases and 6 bases, in that order; junction bases with no gene match: 4. The CDR3 DNA reads TGTGCCAGCTCACCACCCGGGACAGACTATGAAAAACTGTTTTTT. Its protein product is CASSPPGTDYEKLFF.

The chain has TRBV5-1 and TRBJ2-2; TRBD2 might be the D (5 bases). This CDR3 has 17 residues. From germline, CDR1 is SGHRS and CDR2 YFSETQ. V was trimmed by 4 bases and J by 2 bases, leaving 18 bases between them. The CDR3 loop reads CASSGTAALENTGELFF. CDR3 bases: TGCGCCAGCAGCGGAACAGCGGCTCTAGAAAACACCGGGGAGCTGTTTTTT.

The V and J genes are TRBV4-1 and TRBJ2-7; 10 nucleotides line up with TRBD1. The CDR3 length is 15 residues. J gave up 2 bases and V 2 bases, and 3 bases lay outside the gene matches. CDR1 is MGHRA, CDR2 YSYEKL, per germline. CDR3 nucleotides: TGCGCCAGCAGCCAAAGGGACAGGGGACCCTACGAGCAGTACTTC. Encoded protein: CASSQRDRGPYEQYF.

The chain is built from TRBV3-1 (or the pseudogene TRBV3-2) and TRBJ1-4; the D gene is possibly TRBD1 (6 bases). Deletions cut 3 bases from V and 3 bases from J, with 11 bases between. The CDR3 runs 15 residues. Germline CDR1 LGHDT, CDR2 YNNKEL (reference sequence). This chain's CDR3 is CASSQSRGANEKLFF. The CDR3 DNA sequence: TGTGCCAGCAGCCAGTCAAGGGGGGCTAATGAAAAACTGTTTTTT.

CDR3: CAVGSASGSPLHF. In DNA form, the CDR3 reads TGTGCTGTGGGCTCCGCGTCCGGTTCACCCCTCCACTTT. V usage is TRBV30 and J usage is TRBJ1-6; the D is unclear. Per germline, CDR1 GTSNPN and CDR2 SVGIG (reference sequence). This CDR3 is 13 amino acids long.

The chain uses TRBV7-2 and TRBJ1-1; D uncertain. Germline lookup yields CDR1 SGHTA and CDR2 FQGNSA. The CDR3 consists of 12 residues. V dropped 1 base and J dropped 7 bases, with 7 bases sitting between them. Here the CDR3 reads CASSLVGLEAFF. The CDR3, as DNA: TGTGCCAGCAGCTTAGTCGGTCTTGAAGCTTTCTTT.

The chain has TRBV7-8 and TRBJ1-4; D may be TRBD1 (5 bases). Germline CDR1 reads SGHVS; CDR2 reads FQNEAQ. This CDR3 region has 16 residues. Trimming left V 5 bases short and J 0 bases short, with 13 bases between. The CDR3 protein is CASSLQGTPTNEKLFF. CDR3 DNA sequence: TGTGCCAGCAGCCTCCAGGGAACCCCAACTAATGAAAAACTGTTTTTT.

V is TRBV5-4 and J is TRBJ2-2; 11 nucleotides match TRBD2. CDR3 size: 16 residues. CDR1 is SGHNT and CDR2 is YYREEE in the germline V gene (reference sequence). J gave up 1 base and V 5 bases, and 4 bases lay outside the gene matches. CDR3: CASRRGTSGNTGELFF. The DNA of the CDR3 is TGTGCCAGCAGAAGGGGGACTAGCGGGAACACCGGGGAGCTGTTTTTT.